The clone carrying this T cell receptor (beta chain) appeared a few times. Its antigen is not identified. This sample was included in a study of T cell repertoires in cytomegalovirus infection. Study-level background: HLA-B-restricted CMV epitopes that are well studied were used alongside recently identified HLA-C-restricted ones. Evidence of both CMV infection and a matching HLA type came from public TCR beta signatures. Study-level results: Dominating the ex vivo response were HLA-C-restricted CMV-specific TCR beta clonotypes. Summed public TCR beta family frequency identified CMV carriers bearing the relevant HLA.

V trimming: 7 bases; J trimming: 0 bases; junction bases outside the gene matches: 13. This CDR3 comprises 19 residues. Germline CDR1 reads LNHDA; CDR2 reads SQIVND (reference sequence). TCRdb independently ran MiXCR on the reads; one entry per CDR3 protein. The sample comprises 450,000 to 600,000 distinct CDR3 sequences, roughly 46% of which are singletons, and roughly two fifths rests with the top ten. This TCR came from a human donor in good health (CMV status not recorded). Some clones in this sample may be carry-over from other donors' samples. Here the sequenced sample was cultured PBMCs, taken from culture after CMV antigen stimulation. V and J are TRBV19 and TRBJ2-2; 11 nucleotides agree with TRBD2. CDR3: CASTPLGLAGDTNTGELFF. Here the CDR3 DNA reads TGTGCCAGTACCCCGCTTGGACTAGCGGGTGATACGAACACCGGGGAGCTGTTTTTT.